Here is one TCR beta chain with its context. The CDR3 end shows no conserved phenylalanine or tryptophan, and so a read error is likely. TCR beta cDNA was reverse-transcribed from roughly 0.45 ug of total RNA. The reaction used a constant-region primer and ProtoScript II reverse transcriptase. Slightly modified ARM-PCR served as the procedure for the TCR beta libraries. These libraries came from three rounds of nested multiplex PCR. For around 11 cycles apiece, the opening two PCR rounds ran with TRBV1-TRBV30 forward primers and a C-beta reverse primer. TCRdb re-analysed the multiplex PCR reads in MiXCR, keeping a single row per CDR3 protein. The repertoire includes 300,000 to 350,000 distinct CDR3 sequences, less than 70% of them detected once, and 5% to 6.5% sits in the top ten. This sample is part of a study of tumor-infiltrating lymphocytes in primary liver carcinoma. Blood RNA came from unsorted whole blood; germline DNA was also extracted.

CDR3 length: 14 residues. Looked up from germline, CDR1 is SGHAT and CDR2 is FQNNGV. This clonotype originated in a man in his forties or fifties with primary liver carcinoma and hepatitis B virus infection. The material sequenced was peripheral blood. This chain connects TRBV11-2 to TRBJ2-5, with D unclear. The CDR3: CANSLEMVSETQYI. CDR3 nucleotides: TGTGCCAACAGCTTAGAAATGGTATCTGAGACCCAGTACATC.